Below, one TCR beta chain is given with its context. Authors' methods: Amplification of reference gene primers provided the estimated nucleated cell counts. Libraries were prepared by immunoSEQ multiplex PCR; TCRdb keeps only in-frame clonotypes and omits some of them. Clone size and V and J calls were adopted from that table, with D and trimming inferred from the DNA. The sample has about 270,000 clones, 88% seen once. This specimen belongs to a study of blood T cell repertoires in COVID-19. Whole-study context: Recovered status applied to Cohort 3 donors who had two consecutive negative PCRs. It also applied to those with clearance or with symptom resolution.

The study recruited people aged about 18 to 95 years across approximately 23 US areas. Cohort placement rested on clinical history that participants reported themselves. The CDR3 loop spans 14 amino acids. V was cut by 3 bases and J by 4 bases, with 12 bases left in between. Germline V gene sequence: CDR1 MDHEN, CDR2 SYDVKM. The chain combines TRBV28 with TRBJ1-2; D may be TRBD1 (5 bases). Sequenced input: PBMCs or T cells enriched from blood (not recorded which). This TCR came from a woman aged 60-75 years in a cohort exposed to, infected with or recovered from COVID-19 (not recorded which). Here the CDR3 DNA reads TGTGCCAGCAGTTTTTCAGGGCCCCCCTATGGCTACACCTTC. This sequence encodes CASSFSGPPYGYTF.